The text below deals with one TCR beta chain. Using immunoSEQ multiplex PCR, the repertoire was profiled, and TCRdb retains in-frame clones only, with some absent. The sample holds 2 million to 2.5 million clones, roughly 90% seen once. The CDR3 runs to 15 residues. The germline V gene has CDR1 LNHDA and CDR2 SQIVND (reference sequence). Trimming removed 6 bases from V and 0 bases from J, with 14 bases in between. The data are from a study of shared clonotypes between healthy human individuals. This TCR came from a man in his late teens or twenties in good health. Some clones in this sample may be carry-over from other donors' samples. The gene calls are TRBV19 and TRBJ1-1; D is ambiguous. Sample: naive CD4+ T cells from PBMCs. Noted subset: CD45RA+ positively selected. CDR3 amino acids: CASRKQQIMNTEAFF. The CDR3 DNA follows: TGTGCCAGTAGAAAACAGCAGATTATGAACACTGAAGCTTTCTTT. The full variable domain, in which reference TRBV19 and TRBJ1-1 provide the parts outside the CDR3, is DGGITQSPKYLFRKEGQNVTLSCEQNLNHDAMYWYRQDPGQGLRLIYYSQIVNDFQKGDIAEGYSVSREKKESFPLTVTSAQKNPTAFYLCASRKQQIMNTEAFFGQGTRLTVV.